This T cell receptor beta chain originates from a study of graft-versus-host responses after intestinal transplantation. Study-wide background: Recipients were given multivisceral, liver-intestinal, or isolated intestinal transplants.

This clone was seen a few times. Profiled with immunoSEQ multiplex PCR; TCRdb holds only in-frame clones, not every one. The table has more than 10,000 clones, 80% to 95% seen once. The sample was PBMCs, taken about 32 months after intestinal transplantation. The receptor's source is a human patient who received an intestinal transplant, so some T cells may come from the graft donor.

The CDR3 reads CASRRGQGQETQYF. In DNA form, the CDR3 reads TGTGCCAGCCGAAGAGGACAGGGCCAAGAGACCCAGTACTTC. The chain is built from TRBV2 and TRBJ2-5; TRBD1 aligns across 8 bases. The CDR3 sequence is 14 residues long. CDR1 is SNHLY and CDR2 is FYNNEI in the germline V gene. V shed 8 bases and J 1 base; nucleotides not matched to a gene: 6.